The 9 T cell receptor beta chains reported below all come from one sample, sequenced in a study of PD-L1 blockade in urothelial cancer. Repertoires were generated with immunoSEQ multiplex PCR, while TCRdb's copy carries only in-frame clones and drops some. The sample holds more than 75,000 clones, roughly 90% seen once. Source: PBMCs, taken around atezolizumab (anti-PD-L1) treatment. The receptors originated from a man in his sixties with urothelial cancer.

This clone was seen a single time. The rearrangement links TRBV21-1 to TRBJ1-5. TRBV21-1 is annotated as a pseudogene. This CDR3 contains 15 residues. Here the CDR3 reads CASSKVGGGGQPQHF. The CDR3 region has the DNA TGTGCCAGCAGCAAAGTTGGAGGGGGGGGACAGCCCCAGCATTTT.

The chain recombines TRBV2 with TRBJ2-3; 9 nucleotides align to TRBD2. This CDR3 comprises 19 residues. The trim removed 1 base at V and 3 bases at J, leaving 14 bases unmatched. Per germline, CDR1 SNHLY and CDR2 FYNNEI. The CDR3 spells CASSEVSPREGLGTDTQYF. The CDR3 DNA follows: TGTGCCAGCAGTGAAGTGTCGCCGCGGGAGGGCCTGGGTACAGATACGCAGTATTTT.

CDR3 sequence (DNA): TGTGCCAGCAGCTCCCAAGCGGGAGGTTCCTACGAGCAGTACTTC. Translating gives CASSSQAGGSYEQYF. V gene TRBV9 combines with J gene TRBJ2-7; TRBD2 matches at 9 bases. The germline V gene encodes CDR1 SGDLS and CDR2 YYNGEE. The trim removed 4 bases at V and 1 base at J, leaving 6 bases unmatched. This CDR3 has 15 residues.

CDR3 region: CSVFSIEAFF. In DNA, the CDR3 is TGCAGCGTTTTTAGTATAGAAGCTTTCTTT. This chain links TRBV29-1 with TRBJ1-1; D remains unclear. Germline V CDR1 and CDR2: SQVTM, ANQGSEA. V was cut by 5 bases and J by 8 bases, with 9 bases left in between. This CDR3 has 10 residues.

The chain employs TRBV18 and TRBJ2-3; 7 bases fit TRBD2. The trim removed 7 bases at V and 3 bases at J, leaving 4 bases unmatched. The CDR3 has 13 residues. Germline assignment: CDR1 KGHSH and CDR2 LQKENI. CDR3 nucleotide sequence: TGTGCCAGCTTAACTAGCGTAACAGATACGCAGTATTTT. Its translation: CASLTSVTDTQYF.

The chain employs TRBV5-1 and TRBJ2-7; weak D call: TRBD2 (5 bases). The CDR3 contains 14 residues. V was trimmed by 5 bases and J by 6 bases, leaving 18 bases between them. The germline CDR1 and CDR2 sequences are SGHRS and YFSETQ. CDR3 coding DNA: TGCGCCAGCAGGTTCGAGGGCATGAGGCGCGAGCAGTACTTC. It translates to CASRFEGMRREQYF.

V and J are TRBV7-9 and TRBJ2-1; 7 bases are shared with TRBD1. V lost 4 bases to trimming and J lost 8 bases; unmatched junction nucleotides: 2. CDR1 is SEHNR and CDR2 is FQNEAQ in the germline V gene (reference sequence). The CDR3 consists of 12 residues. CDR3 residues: CASSSQGDEQFF. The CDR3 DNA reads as TGTGCCAGCAGCTCCCAGGGGGATGAGCAGTTCTTC.

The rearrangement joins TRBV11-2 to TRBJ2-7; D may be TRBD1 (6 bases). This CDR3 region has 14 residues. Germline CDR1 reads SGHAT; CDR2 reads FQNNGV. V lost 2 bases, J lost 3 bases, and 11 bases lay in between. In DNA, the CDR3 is TGTGCCAGCAGCTTACAGGGGAGAAACTACGAGCAGTACTTC. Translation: CASSLQGRNYEQYF.

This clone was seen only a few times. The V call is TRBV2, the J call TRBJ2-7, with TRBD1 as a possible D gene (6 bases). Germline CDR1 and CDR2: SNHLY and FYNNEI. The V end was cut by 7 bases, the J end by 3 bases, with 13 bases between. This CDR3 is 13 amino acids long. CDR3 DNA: TGTGCCAGCAATGGGGGCGTAGGCTACGAGCAGTACTTC. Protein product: CASNGGVGYEQYF.